These 28 T cell receptor beta chains originate from one sample sequenced in a study of human T cells and chemical hapten exposure. Stated time point: patch test 2, 6 weeks after DPC sensitization. Stated treatment: therapeutic diphenylcyclopropenone sensitization with weekly scalp DPC. TCRdb processed the RACE reads anew with MiXCR; each CDR3 protein has one entry. The sample has around 99,000 distinct CDR3 sequences, approximately 8.8% seen once. Sequenced here: whole blood, sampled in connection with sensitization to the hapten diphenylcyclopropenone (DPC). The receptor source for this set is a woman in her 40s with alopecia areata. Some clones in this sample may be carry-over from other donors' samples.

The table lists this clonotype with a few counts. The chain couples TRBV7-3 to TRBJ1-1; possible D gene TRBD1, 5 bases. Germline CDR1 SGHTA, CDR2 FQGTGA. V was pared by 4 bases and J by 1 base, with 7 bases between. This CDR3 comprises 13 residues. CDR3 sequence reads: CASSSRANTEAFF. DNA of the CDR3: TGTGCCAGCAGCTCCAGGGCGAACACTGAAGCTTTCTTT.

This clonotype was counted between two and nine times. The rearrangement links TRBV27 to TRBJ2-5; D is ambiguous. Trimming took 5 bases from V and 4 from J, leaving 14 bases between them. In germline, CDR1 is MNHEY, CDR2 SMNVEV (reference sequence). This CDR3 is 14 amino acids long. In DNA form, the CDR3 reads TGTGCCAGCAGTCCGGATTCTAAGGGAGAGACCCAGTACTTC. Encoded protein: CASSPDSKGETQYF.

The V and J genes are TRBV5-6 and TRBJ1-4; perhaps TRBD1 as D (6 bases). The CDR3 has 16 amino acids. Germline V gives CDR1 SGHDT, CDR2 YYEEEE. Between the trimmed V and J ends, which lost 0 bases and 8 bases, there was a span of 17 bases. CDR3 nucleotide sequence: TGTGCCAGCAGCTTGGCCGGGGGCGCGGCATTCGAAAAACTGTTTTTT. As protein: CASSLAGGAAFEKLFF.

There are many counts of this clonotype. The rearrangement uses TRBV29-1 and TRBJ1-1; no firm D call. The CDR3 loop spans 10 amino acids. The ends were cut back, 5 bases at V and 4 bases at J, with 5 bases in the middle. CDR1 and CDR2 from the germline V gene are SQVTM and ANQGSEA. Written as DNA, the CDR3 is TGCAGCGTTCTAGGCACTGAAGCTTTCTTT. Translation: CSVLGTEAFF.

This clonotype was seen repeatedly, ten times or more. The chain recombines TRBV6-2 or TRBV6-3 with TRBJ2-5; TRBD2 matches 12 bases. Germline V gives CDR1 MNHEY, CDR2 SVGEGT. This CDR3 contains 14 residues. J was trimmed by 7 bases and V by 8 bases; bases with no gene match: 8. CDR3 protein: CASWTSGAGGTQYF. CDR3 in DNA: TGTGCCAGCTGGACTAGCGGGGCCGGGGGGACCCAGTACTTC.

This clonotype was counted at least ten times. The chain joins TRBV28 to TRBJ2-3; unclear D gene. This CDR3 comprises 10 residues. In germline, CDR1 is MDHEN, CDR2 SYDVKM. Trimming pared 5 bases from V and 8 bases from J, leaving 5 bases between. CDR3 coding DNA: TGTGCCAGCAGTCGCGGTACGCAGTATTTT. This translates into CASSRGTQYF.

This clonotype was seen ten or more times. The chain carries TRBV2 and TRBJ1-4, with D possibly matching TRBD1 (5 bases). CDR3 length: 15 amino acids. Germline V lookup: CDR1 SNHLY, CDR2 FYNNEI. V gave up 6 bases and J gave up 11 bases, with 22 bases separating them. This chain's CDR3 is CASRTRQSLVEKLFF. For the CDR3, the DNA is TGTGCCAGCAGGACCAGACAGTCCCTTGTTGAGAAACTGTTTTTT.

This chain links TRBV4-2 with TRBJ2-5; 15 nucleotides agree with TRBD2. The V gene's germline CDR1 is LGHNA and CDR2 YNFKEQ. The CDR3 has 17 residues. Trimming removed 1 base from V and 3 bases from J; junction bases left unmatched: 3. CDR3 bases: TGTGCCAGCAGCCAAGGGACTAGCGGGGGGGCGAAAGAGACCCAGTACTTC. Residues: CASSQGTSGGAKETQYF.

The chain carries TRBV20-1 and TRBJ2-3, with 9 bases lining up with TRBD2. The CDR3 contains 15 residues. Looked up from germline, CDR1 is DFQATT and CDR2 is SNEGSKA (reference sequence). After removal of 5 bases from V and 0 bases from J, the junction contained 6 bases not matched to a gene. CDR3 residues: CSASLAGPSTDTQYF. The CDR3 region has the DNA TGCAGTGCTTCCCTAGCGGGGCCGAGCACAGATACGCAGTATTTT.

This clonotype has more than one count but fewer than ten. V usage is TRBV5-4 and J usage is TRBJ1-2; D possibly corresponds to TRBD1 (6 bases). Germline CDR1 SGHNT, CDR2 YYREEE (reference sequence). V was clipped by 4 bases and J by 0 bases, with 19 bases between them. The CDR3 spans 17 residues. This CDR3 reads CASSPGAGTPTNYGYTF. CDR3 nucleotides: TGTGCCAGCAGCCCAGGGGCCGGGACACCGACTAACTATGGCTACACCTTC.

This chain connects TRBV29-1 to TRBJ2-7; no definite D call. Per the germline V gene, CDR1 is SQVTM and CDR2 is ANQGSEA. There are 11 residues in the CDR3. Trimming removed 2 bases at V and 0 bases at J, with 2 bases between. The CDR3: CSVETSYEQYF. The CDR3 DNA sequence: TGCAGCGTTGAAACCTCCTACGAGCAGTACTTC.

The rearrangement links TRBV6-1 to TRBJ2-3, with 7 bases fitting TRBD2. The CDR3 consists of 17 residues. Germline CDR1 is MNHNS and CDR2 is SASEGT. The junction had 7 bases not matched to a gene; V was cut back by 0 bases and J by 1 base. DNA of the CDR3: TGTGCCAGCAGTGAAGCTGTGGCTAGCGGTCGCACAGATACGCAGTATTTT. It specifies CASSEAVASGRTDTQYF.

Many counts were recorded for this clonotype. The CDR3 sequence: CASSPGQGNSPLHF. The CDR3 DNA reads TGTGCCAGCAGCCCCGGGCAGGGTAATTCACCCCTCCACTTT. The chain recombines TRBV9 with TRBJ1-6, with TRBD1 as a possible D gene (5 bases). The V gene lost 4 bases and the J gene lost 6 bases, with 11 bases spanning the gap. CDR3 length: 14 amino acids. Germline V gene data show CDR1 as SGDLS and CDR2 as YYNGEE.

This clonotype was picked up a small number of times. V and J are TRBV11-3 and TRBJ2-2, with D possibly being TRBD2 (5 bases). CDR1 and CDR2 from the germline V gene are SGHNT and YENEEA. CDR3 length: 16 residues. The germline V and J ends were trimmed by 1 base and 5 bases, with 14 bases remaining between them. This CDR3 reads CASSLGVSAVTGELFF. The CDR3 bases are TGTGCCAGCAGCTTAGGTGTTAGCGCGGTGACCGGGGAGCTGTTTTTT. The whole variable domain, filled in from reference TRBV11-3 and TRBJ2-2, reads EAGVVQSPRYKIIEKKQPVAFWCNPISGHNTLYWYLQNLGQGPELLIRYENEEAVDDSQLPKDRFSAERLKGVDSTLKIQPAELGDSAVYLCASSLGVSAVTGELFFGEGSRLTVL.

The chain uses TRBV15 and TRBJ1-5, with D possibly matching TRBD1 (6 bases). This CDR3 region has 14 residues. CDR1 is LNHNV, CDR2 YYDKDF, per germline (reference sequence). The ends were cut back, 4 bases at V and 9 bases at J, with 16 bases in the middle. The CDR3 nucleotides read TGTGCCACCAGCATGACAGGAGGTTGGTTGCCCCAGCATTTT. As protein: CATSMTGGWLPQHF. The full variable domain, completed using reference TRBV15 and TRBJ1-5, is DAMVIQNPRYQVTQFGKPVTLSCSQTLNHNVMYWYQQKSSQAPKLLFHYYDKDFNNEADTPDNFQSRRPNTSFCFLDIRSPGLGDTAMYLCATSMTGGWLPQHFGDGTRLSIL.

The J gene is TRBJ2-3, the V gene TRBV6-5, with D unresolved. This CDR3 contains 14 residues. V lost 6 bases and J 2 bases, leaving 12 bases between the germline ends. Looked up from germline, CDR1 is MNHEY and CDR2 is SVGAGI. The CDR3 spells CASRMYGNTDTQYF. Here the CDR3 DNA reads TGTGCCAGCAGAATGTATGGAAACACAGATACGCAGTATTTT.

This chain joins TRBV12-3 or TRBV12-4 and TRBJ2-1; D not certain. The germline V and J ends were trimmed by 6 bases and 9 bases, with 12 bases remaining between them. The CDR3 sequence is 12 residues long. CDR3 sequence reads: CASSPPSLEQFF. CDR3 in DNA: TGTGCCAGCAGCCCTCCCAGCCTTGAGCAGTTCTTC.

CDR3 loop: CASSLASGTYNEQFF. Written as DNA, the CDR3 is TGTGCCAGCAGCTTAGCTAGCGGGACCTACAATGAGCAGTTCTTC. This chain uses TRBV7-2 with TRBJ2-1; 8 nucleotides line up with TRBD2. The CDR3 consists of 15 residues. V shed 0 bases and J 2 bases; nucleotides not matched to a gene: 0. Per the germline V gene, CDR1 is SGHTA and CDR2 is FQGNSA.

This clonotype was counted between two and nine times. This chain connects TRBV4-3 to TRBJ2-6, with TRBD2 as a possible D gene (5 bases). Per the germline V gene, CDR1 is LGHNA and CDR2 is YSLEER. V was trimmed by 4 bases and J by 0 bases, leaving 13 bases between them. This CDR3 is 17 amino acids long. CDR3 sequence: CASSRQSGFSGANVLTF. Written as DNA, the CDR3 is TGCGCCAGCAGCCGTCAATCGGGGTTCTCTGGGGCCAACGTCCTGACTTTC.

This clonotype appeared many times. The V and J genes are TRBV9 and TRBJ2-1; D is tentatively TRBD1 or TRBD2 (6 bases each). Trimming took 0 bases from V and 8 from J, leaving 12 bases between them. The CDR3 covers 14 residues. Germline CDR1 reads SGDLS; CDR2 reads YYNGEE. The CDR3 sequence is CASSVDPGGHEQFF. CDR3 nucleotides: TGTGCCAGCAGCGTAGACCCCGGGGGCCATGAGCAGTTCTTC.

This clonotype was picked up many times. The chain links TRBV5-1 to TRBJ2-2; 10 bases line up with TRBD1. The V and J ends lost 5 bases and 5 bases, in that order; junction bases with no gene match: 3. The CDR3 is 14 amino acids. Germline CDR1 SGHRS, CDR2 YFSETQ. The CDR3 here is CASSWDRGTGELFF. CDR3 in DNA: TGCGCCAGCAGTTGGGACAGGGGAACCGGGGAGCTGTTTTTT.

This clonotype was observed many times. This rearrangement joins TRBV11-2 to TRBJ2-3; D gene unclear. The CDR3 has 12 amino acids. Trimming left V 5 bases short and J 6 bases short, with 9 bases between. CDR1 is SGHAT and CDR2 is FQNNGV in the germline V gene. CDR3: CASSLNSDTQYF. The CDR3 coding sequence is TGTGCCAGCAGCCTGAATTCGGATACGCAGTATTTT.

This clonotype was observed many times. The gene calls are TRBV20-1 and TRBJ2-2; 7 bases align to TRBD1. After removal of 2 bases from V and 6 bases from J, the junction contained 6 bases not matched to a gene. The germline V gene encodes CDR1 DFQATT and CDR2 SNEGSKA (reference sequence). The CDR3 contains 14 residues. The CDR3 nucleotides are TGCAGTGCTAGATTGACAGGGCGCGCCGGGGAGCTGTTTTTT. It yields the protein CSARLTGRAGELFF.

In its sample, this clonotype was seen many times. This chain connects TRBV2 to TRBJ2-7; 15 bases align to TRBD2. Germline V gene sequence: CDR1 SNHLY, CDR2 FYNNEI. The trim removed 6 bases at V and 0 bases at J, leaving 3 bases unmatched. CDR3 length: 16 residues. CDR3 nucleotides: TGTGCCAGCAGGGGACTAGCGGGGGGCCCCTCCTACGAGCAGTACTTC. This translates into CASRGLAGGPSYEQYF.

CDR3 amino acids: CATSRVEGQNSPLHF. CDR3 DNA: TGTGCCACCAGCAGAGTTGAAGGGCAAAATTCACCCCTCCACTTT. The chain is built from TRBV15 and TRBJ1-6; no reliable D call. Germline V CDR1 and CDR2: LNHNV, YYDKDF (reference sequence). CDR3 length: 15 amino acids. V was trimmed by 1 base and J by 7 bases, leaving 11 bases between them.

The table lists this clonotype with many counts. The chain uses TRBV4-3 and TRBJ2-1, with a possible D match to TRBD1 (6 bases). The V gene's germline CDR1 is LGHNA and CDR2 YSLEER. V shed 4 bases and J shed 6 bases, with 16 bases lying between them. CDR3 length: 15 amino acids. The CDR3 coding sequence is TGCGCCAGCAGCCGCGACGGACAGTTTGTCAATGAGCAGTTCTTC. Translation: CASSRDGQFVNEQFF.

This chain connects TRBV7-2 to TRBJ1-1, with TRBD1 matching over 7 bases. This CDR3 has 22 amino acids. CDR1 is SGHTA and CDR2 is FQGNSA in the germline V gene. The V and J ends lost 5 bases and 3 bases, in that order; junction bases with no gene match: 30. The CDR3 bases are TGTGCCAGCAGCCCAGGGGCGAAAGGACAGGTGAACACAGCTCGACGCTACACTGAAGCTTTCTTT. It codes for CASSPGAKGQVNTARRYTEAFF.

In its sample, this clonotype was seen a few times. The CDR3: CASSSYNSPLHF. The CDR3 nucleotides read TGCGCCAGCAGCTCATATAATTCACCCCTCCACTTT. J is TRBJ1-6 and V is TRBV5-1; D unclear. Germline CDR1 is SGHRS and CDR2 is YFSETQ. The V end was cut by 3 bases, the J end by 4 bases, with 2 bases between. CDR3 length: 12 residues.